The present T cell receptor beta chain was sequenced within a study of blood T cells in healthy people across ages. A second PCR, run for about 7 to 11 cycles, used a sample-barcoded 5' primer plus a J-beta primer mix. From the 5' RACE reads, TCRdb called clonotypes with MiXCR, one entry per CDR3 protein. The profile covers over a million distinct CDR3 sequences, with 40% to 45% appearing a single time and 15% to 20% taken by the ten largest. The CDR3 contains 14 residues. CDR1 and CDR2 from the germline V gene are SGHKS and YYEKEE (reference sequence). Trimming cost V 4 bases and J 5 bases, with 16 bases left between them.

The sample comprised blood. The source of this sequence is a woman aged 55-69 years in good health. The V and J genes are TRBV5-5 and TRBJ2-7; the D gene is possibly TRBD1 (6 bases). In DNA, the CDR3 is TGTGCCAGCAGCGTGTCGTACAGGGCCGACGAGCAGTACTTC. Its translation is CASSVSYRADEQYF.